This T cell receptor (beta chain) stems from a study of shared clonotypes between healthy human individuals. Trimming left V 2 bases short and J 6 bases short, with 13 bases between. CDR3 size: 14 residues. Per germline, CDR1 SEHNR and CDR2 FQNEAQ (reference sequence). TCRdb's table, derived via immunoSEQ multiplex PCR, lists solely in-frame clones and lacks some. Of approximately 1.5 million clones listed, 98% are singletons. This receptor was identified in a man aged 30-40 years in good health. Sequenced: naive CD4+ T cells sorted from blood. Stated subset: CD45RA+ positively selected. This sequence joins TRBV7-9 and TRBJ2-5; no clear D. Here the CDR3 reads CASSLRSELKTQYF. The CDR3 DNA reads TGTGCCAGCAGCTTAAGGTCAGAATTGAAGACCCAGTACTTC.